This is a list of T cell receptor beta chains from one sample in a study of CD8 T cells in Susac syndrome. A single record per CDR3 protein comes from TCRdb applying MiXCR to the immunoSEQ multiplex PCR reads. The table has under 200,000 distinct CDR3 sequences, approximately 96% seen once; the top ten hold 0.15% to 0.2%. The sample taken for sequencing was CD8+ T cells from PBMCs. Receptors were obtained from a human donor with multiple sclerosis. CDR3s leave out the opening cysteine and the closing phenylalanine or tryptophan. Fields, in order: V gene, CDR3 protein.

>TRBV9
ASSDRVSGYT
>TRBV2
ATLSSVPYNEQF
>TRBV4-2
ASSQDKAASYEQY
>TRBV2
ASSLAGWETQY
>TRBV27
ASSTRPGTGTEKLF
>TRBV15
ATTGEPESYNEQF
>TRBV29-1
SALPDGGQETQY
>TRBV29-1
SLPGQGASEAF
>TRBV29-1
SASGTGTTNTGELF
>TRBV14
ASSKGQGASREQF
>TRBV28
ASSFSPSGETQY
>TRBV6-6
ASSPLGLFDEQY
>TRBV12-3/TRBV12-4
ASRSTLNTEAF
>TRBV5-6
ASSWKTSHEQY
>TRBV7-9
ASSYAPRGSWIDTEAF
>TRBV27
ASSFPGSYNEQF